This T cell receptor beta chain was documented in a study of blood T cells in healthy people across ages. This clonotype came up a few times. V was pared by 6 bases and J by 5 bases, with 7 bases of the junction left unmatched. The CDR3 consists of 15 residues. The germline CDR1 and CDR2 sequences are SQVTM and ANQGSEA. With a J-beta primer mix and a sample-barcoded 5' primer, a second PCR ran about 6 to 11 cycles. The authors tagged each cDNA molecule using a template-switch adaptor with 12 random nucleotides. Every sample returned 3 million or more CDR3-containing paired-end reads. TCRdb used MiXCR to reprocess the 5' RACE reads, holding one entry per CDR3 protein. This sample carries 2 million or so distinct CDR3 sequences, less than 50% of them seen once, and the ten largest clones take approximately 2.1%. Healthy Russian Caucasian donors spanned ages about 6 to 100 years. Donors each provided about 10 milliliters of peripheral blood.

This rearrangement joins TRBV29-1 to TRBJ2-5; 15 bases align to TRBD2. The sequencing input was blood. The sequence came from a woman aged 40 to 50 in good health. This CDR3 reads CSVGGLAGGWETQYF. The CDR3 DNA follows: TGCAGCGTCGGGGGACTAGCGGGGGGCTGGGAGACCCAGTACTTC.